This paragraph covers one T cell receptor (beta chain) sequence. This sample is drawn from a study of blood T cell repertoires in COVID-19. Across the whole study: Both acute and convalescent COVID-19 samples were obtained from the United States, Italy and Spain. From T cells, B-cell-depleted T cells, or PBMCs came the material, which was cDNA or gDNA.

The CDR3 spans 14 residues. Trimming at V came to 2 bases and at J to 8 bases, leaving 4 bases not matched to a gene. Germline V lookup: CDR1 MDHEN, CDR2 SYDVKM. The table came from immunoSEQ multiplex PCR; TCRdb's copy has only in-frame clones and leaves some out. The sample lists approximately 220,000 clones; 80% to 90% were seen once. The receptor was isolated from a woman aged 40-49 years with acute COVID-19. The chain joins TRBV28 to TRBJ2-1, with 9 bases fitting TRBD2. The specimen sequenced was PBMCs or T cells enriched from blood (not recorded which). CDR3 protein: CASSLSGRLDEQFF. The CDR3, as DNA: TGTGCCAGCAGTTTAAGCGGGAGGTTAGATGAGCAGTTCTTC.